A single sample is the source of the 2 T cell receptor beta chains below, sequenced in a study of blood T cell repertoires in COVID-19. Measured with immunoSEQ multiplex PCR; TCRdb has only the in-frame clones, and not every one. The top ten clones hold roughly 2% of a sample with a few hundred thousand clones, approximately 87% of them seen once. The sample was PBMCs or T cells enriched from blood (not recorded which). The receptors shown here come from a man between 35 and 55 years old in a cohort exposed to, infected with or recovered from COVID-19 (not recorded which).

This sequence joins TRBV12-5 and TRBJ2-2; 7 bases fit TRBD1. The CDR3 is 15 residues long. Germline lookup yields CDR1 LGHNT and CDR2 FRNRAP. The ends lost 6 bases at V and 5 bases at J; junction bases unmatched: 9. CDR3 loop: CASGQPDRATGELFF. For the CDR3, the DNA is TGTGCTAGTGGCCAACCCGACAGGGCTACCGGGGAGCTGTTTTTT.

V gene TRBV19 combines with J gene TRBJ1-2, with 9 bases matching TRBD1. V was clipped by 7 bases and J by 4 bases; unmatched bases: 7. Germline-derived CDR1 and CDR2 are LNHDA and SQIVND (reference sequence). CDR3 size: 14 residues. The DNA for the CDR3 is TGTGCCAGTAACTTTGGACAGGGGTTCTATGGCTACACCTTC. Translating gives CASNFGQGFYGYTF. Together with reference TRBV19 and TRBJ1-2, the CDR3 gives the full variable domain: DGGITQSPKYLFRKEGQNVTLSCEQNLNHDAMYWYRQDPGQGLRLIYYSQIVNDFQKGDIAEGYSVSREKKESFPLTVTSAQKNPTAFYLCASNFGQGFYGYTFGSGTRLTVV.